A selection of T cell receptor beta chains follows, all from one sample in a study of technical replicates of blood from a few donors. The protocol was immunoSEQ multiplex PCR, while the TCRdb copy is restricted to in-frame clones and leaves out a portion. The table includes 80,000 or so clones, about 94% detected once. Sequencing input: T cells isolated from PBMCs. Every receptor here comes from a human donor in good health. Both conserved end residues are part of each CDR3. The order of the fields is J gene, D gene, clone size, V gene, CDR3 protein, CDR3 DNA. The D gene is left open where the match is weak. Clone size is not always given. Where it is, it says once, few, many or a class for expanded clones.

TRBJ1-3 | . | once | TRBV5-4 | CASSNRAGNTIYF | TGTGCCAGCAGCAACAGGGCTGGAAACACCATATATTTT
TRBJ2-7 | . | . | TRBV27 | CASSSRGSGQYF | TGTGCCAGCAGTTCCAGGGGATCCGGGCAGTACTTC
TRBJ2-6 | TRBD1 | . | TRBV7-9 | CASSLWGIGTGTGANVLTF | TGTGCCAGCAGCTTATGGGGCATAGGGACAGGGACAGGGGCCAACGTCCTGACTTTC
TRBJ2-7 | TRBD2 | . | TRBV6-5 | CASKVTSGRSYEQYF | TGTGCCAGCAAAGTTACTAGCGGGAGGTCCTACGAGCAGTACTTC
TRBJ2-1 | TRBD2 | . | TRBV7-9 | CASSIIVWFRLAGVGEQFF | TGTGCCAGCAGCATTATAGTATGGTTCAGACTAGCGGGAGTAGGGGAGCAGTTCTTC
TRBJ2-5 | TRBD1 | . | TRBV7-3 | CASSSDRTGGGETQYF | TGTGCCAGCAGTTCTGACCGGACAGGGGGAGGAGAGACCCAGTACTTC
TRBJ1-1 | . | . | TRBV29-1 | CSGFGQNTEAFF | TGCAGCGGTTTTGGACAGAACACTGAAGCTTTCTTT
TRBJ2-1 | TRBD1 | once | TRBV27 | CASSWTGDNEQFF | TGTGCCAGCAGTTGGACAGGAGACAATGAGCAGTTCTTC
TRBJ2-3 | . | . | TRBV7-9 | CASSPPLAGPDTQYF | TGTGCCAGCAGCCCGCCGCTCGCGGGCCCAGATACGCAGTATTTT
TRBJ2-1 | . | few | TRBV4-1 | CASSHGGQYNEQFF | TGCGCCAGCAGCCATGGTGGGCAGTACAATGAGCAGTTCTTC
TRBJ1-1 | . | . | TRBV5-1 | CASSWRTGPNTEAFF | TGCGCCAGCAGCTGGAGAACAGGGCCGAACACTGAAGCTTTCTTT
TRBJ1-5 | . | . | TRBV2 | CASSEASATQHF | TGTGCCAGCAGTGAAGCGAGTGCGACCCAGCATTTT
TRBJ2-1 | TRBD2 | . | TRBV5-5 | CASSLHSAGLAGRREQFF | TGTGCCAGCAGCTTGCATAGCGCGGGACTAGCGGGACGTAGGGAGCAGTTCTTC
TRBJ2-5 | TRBD1 | . | TRBV27 | CASSSLTGSTETQYF | TGTGCCAGCAGTTCCCTGACAGGGAGTACAGAGACCCAGTACTTC
TRBJ2-6 | . | . | TRBV30 | CAWSVGTGANVLTF | TGTGCCTGGAGTGTTGGCACTGGGGCCAACGTCCTGACTTTC
TRBJ2-2 | TRBD2 | . | TRBV2 | CASSALRGLAGVVTGELFF | TGTGCCAGCAGTGCCCTAAGGGGACTAGCGGGAGTTGTCACCGGGGAGCTGTTTTTT
TRBJ2-2 | . | . | TRBV27 | CASSLLAANTGELFF | TGTGCCAGCAGTTTATTAGCGGCCAACACCGGGGAGCTGTTTTTT
TRBJ2-7 | TRBD2 | . | TRBV29-1 | CSVRALAGVRYEQYF | TGCAGCGTTAGAGCATTGGCGGGAGTTCGTTACGAGCAGTACTTC
TRBJ2-2 | . | . | TRBV28 | CASRRQPYTGELFF | TGTGCCAGCAGGAGACAGCCGTACACCGGGGAGCTGTTTTTT